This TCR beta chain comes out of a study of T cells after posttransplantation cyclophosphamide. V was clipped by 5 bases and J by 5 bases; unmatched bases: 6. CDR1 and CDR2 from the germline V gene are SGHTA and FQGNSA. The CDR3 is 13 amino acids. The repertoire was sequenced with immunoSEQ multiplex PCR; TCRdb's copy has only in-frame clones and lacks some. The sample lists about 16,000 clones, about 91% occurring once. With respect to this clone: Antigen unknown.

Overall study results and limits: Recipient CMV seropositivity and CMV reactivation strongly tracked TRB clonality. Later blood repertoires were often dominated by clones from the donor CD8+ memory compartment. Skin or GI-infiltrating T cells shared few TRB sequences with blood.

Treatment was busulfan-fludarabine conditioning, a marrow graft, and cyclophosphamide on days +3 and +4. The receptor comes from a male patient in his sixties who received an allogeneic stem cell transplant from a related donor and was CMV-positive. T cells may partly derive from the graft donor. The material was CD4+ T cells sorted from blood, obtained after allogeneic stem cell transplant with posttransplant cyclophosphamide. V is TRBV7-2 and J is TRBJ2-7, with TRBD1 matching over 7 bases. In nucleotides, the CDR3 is TGTGCCAGCAGCCTAACAGGGGTCCACGAGCAGTACTTC. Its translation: CASSLTGVHEQYF.